This T cell receptor (beta chain) was profiled in a study of blood T cell repertoires in COVID-19. Residents of about two dozen US areas, aged about 18 to 95 years, made up the participants. Cohorts were determined from participant-reported clinical history. Individuals in the exposed group had encountered a COVID-19 case within 2 weeks preceding study entry. J gave up 7 bases and V 1 base, and 4 bases lay outside the gene matches. CDR1 and CDR2 (germline): SGHTA, FQGNSA. This CDR3 comprises 14 residues. Repertoires were generated with immunoSEQ multiplex PCR, while TCRdb's copy carries only in-frame clones and drops some. The sample holds around 270,000 clones, around 90% seen once.

The chain is built from TRBV7-2 and TRBJ1-2; 9 bases line up with TRBD1. The sequencing sample was made of PBMCs or T cells enriched from blood (not recorded which). This TCR came from a woman in her forties who had been exposed to COVID-19. The CDR3 sequence is CASSLGQGVGGYTF. The CDR3 region has the DNA TGTGCCAGCAGCTTAGGACAGGGGGTTGGTGGCTACACCTTC.